This entry describes one TCR beta chain. This sample was taken from a study of technical replicates of blood from a few donors. Repertoires were generated with immunoSEQ multiplex PCR, while TCRdb's copy carries only in-frame clones and drops some. The table lists approximately 97,000 clones, approximately 96% of them singletons. Germline CDR1 reads MNHEY; CDR2 reads SMNVEV (reference sequence). J was trimmed by 5 bases and V by 2 bases; bases with no gene match: 5. This CDR3 is 15 amino acids long. The sample consisted of T cells isolated from PBMCs. The chain combines TRBV27 with TRBJ2-5, with TRBD2 matching over 10 bases. The TCR was taken from a human donor in good health. CDR3 sequence reads: CASSLLAGEGETQYF. As DNA, the CDR3 is TGTGCCAGCAGTTTACTAGCGGGAGAGGGGGAGACCCAGTACTTC.